This entry is about one T cell receptor (beta chain). This sample stems from a study of glioma-infiltrating T cells after dendritic cell vaccination. Study-wide context: Samples are from glioblastoma patients in Phase I and II dendritic cell vaccine trials. Dendritic cell vaccine was injected intradermally three times, biweekly.

This sample's time point: after dendritic cell vaccination, including at tumor progression/relapse. Assay used: immunoSEQ multiplex PCR; TCRdb lists only in-frame clones, some missing. The table shows 70,000 to 90,000 clones, with under 85% occurring only once. The material was blood, obtained after dendritic cell vaccination. This TCR was recovered from a human donor with glioblastoma.

The CDR3 coding sequence is TGTGCCAGCAGCTTCGGGACAGGGGACGTGCAGTACTTC. It translates to CASSFGTGDVQYF. This sequence joins TRBV5-6 and TRBJ2-7, with 10 bases lining up with TRBD1. Trimming removed 2 bases from V and 9 bases from J; junction bases left unmatched: 5. CDR1 SGHDT and CDR2 YYEEEE come from the germline V gene. The CDR3 extends over 13 amino acids.